This T cell receptor (beta chain) was sequenced for a study of T cell changes during pregnancy in multiple sclerosis. Profiled with immunoSEQ multiplex PCR; TCRdb holds only in-frame clones, not every one. This repertoire shows around 88,000 clones, about 91% found once; its top ten account for more than 2%. V dropped 3 bases and J dropped 5; count of bases not matched to a gene: 12. Germline V gene data show CDR1 as SGHAT and CDR2 as FQNNGV. CDR3 length: 16 residues. The TCR was taken from a female donor in good health, enrolled as a control in a pregnancy study. The material sequenced was peripheral blood, taken after pregnancy. This chain links TRBV11-2 with TRBJ1-1, with 7 bases fitting TRBD1. For the CDR3, the DNA is TGTGCCAGCAGCTTGAGAACCTCGGGACAGCGAACTGAAGCTTTCTTT. Protein sequence: CASSLRTSGQRTEAFF.